These 10 T cell receptor beta chains originate from one sample sequenced in a study of tumor-infiltrating lymphocytes in primary liver carcinoma. Synthesis of TCR beta cDNA was carried out from around 540 ng total RNA with a constant-region primer. Three rounds of nested multiplex PCR with slightly modified ARM-PCR produced TCR beta libraries. TRBV1-TRBV30 forward and Cbeta reverse primers drove the first two roughly 10-cycle rounds. Each CDR3 protein gets one entry after TCRdb re-called the multiplex PCR reads with MiXCR. The sample lists fewer than 85,000 distinct CDR3 sequences; around 66% were seen once. Extraction of RNA together with DNA used roughly 19-32 mg of unsorted bulk tissue. Sequencing was done on a sample of tumor-adjacent normal liver tissue. Every receptor here comes from a man between 35 and 55 years old with primary liver carcinoma and hepatitis B virus infection.

Turning to this clonotype: Germline and junction disagree at one end, which may indicate a read error. The J gene is TRBJ2-5, the V gene TRBV4-2, with TRBD2 matching 11 bases. CDR1 LGHNA and CDR2 YNFKEQ come from the germline V gene. The CDR3 sequence is 13 residues long. CDR3 in amino acids: CVSSQLAGVTQYF. CDR3 sequence (DNA): TGTGTCAGCAGCCAACTAGCGGGAGTGACCCAGTACTTC.

Details on this clonotype: One end of the junction does not line up with germline, which may come from a read error. This sequence joins TRBV11-1 and TRBJ2-2, with D perhaps matching TRBD2 (5 bases). The CDR3 spans 13 residues. Germline assignment: CDR1 SGHAT and CDR2 FQDESV (reference sequence). CDR3 residues: CASSLIRFGEPFF. The CDR3 bases are TGTGCCAGCAGTTTAATACGTTTCGGGGAGCCGTTTTTT.

For this clonotype: The junction and the germline gene differ at one end; a read error may be behind it. The rearrangement uses TRBV29-1 and TRBJ2-7; TRBD2 matches 13 bases. Germline V lookup: CDR1 SQVTM, CDR2 ANQGSEA. CDR3 length equals 16 residues. The CDR3 loop reads CSLEGLAGSGRYEQYF. CDR3 in DNA: TGTAGCCTTGAGGGACTAGCGGGAAGTGGACGTTACGAGCAGTACTTC.

Of note for this clonotype: One end of the junction is discordant with germline, which a read error may explain. V is TRBV13 and J is TRBJ1-1, with TRBD1 identical over 7 bases. There are 13 residues in the CDR3. Germline CDR1 is PRHDT and CDR2 is FYEKMQ (reference sequence). The CDR3 loop reads CACSLATGTETFF. CDR3 DNA: TGTGCCTGCAGCTTAGCGACAGGGACTGAAACTTTCTTT. Combining the CDR3 with reference TRBV13 and TRBJ1-1 gives the whole variable domain AAGVIQSPRHLIKEKRETATLKCYPIPRHDTVYWYQQGPGQDPQFLISFYEKMQSDKGSIPDRFSAQQFSDYHSELNMSSLELGDSALYFCACSLATGTETFFGQGTRLTVV.

As concerns this clonotype: The junction differs from germline at one of its ends, possibly a read error. The chain employs TRBV7-6 and TRBJ2-7, with D perhaps assigned TRBD1 or TRBD2 (7 bases each). CDR1 and CDR2 from the germline V gene are SGHVS and FNYEAQ. The CDR3 consists of 18 residues. DNA of the CDR3: TGTGCCAGCAGCACCAGGGGGGGGACCAAATCAAGCTCCTGCGAGCAGTACTTC. Translating gives CASSTRGGTKSSSCEQYF.

Note on this clonotype: A much larger clonotype is one base distant, so this may be a read error. The V and J genes are TRBV24-1 and TRBJ2-7; D unclear. This CDR3 comprises 12 residues. Germline V lookup: CDR1 KGHDR, CDR2 SFDVKD. The V gene lost 4 bases and the J gene lost 6 bases, with 9 bases spanning the gap. In DNA, the CDR3 is TGTGCCACCAGTGACCGTGAGTTCGAGCAGTACTTC. Translated, it gives CATSDREFEQYF.

To note about this clonotype: Since a much larger clone is just one base distant, this may be a read error. The chain is built from TRBV5-1 and TRBJ1-1; no clear D. The V gene's germline CDR1 is SGHRS and CDR2 YFSETQ. Trimming left V 4 bases short and J 2 bases short, with 18 bases between. This CDR3 is 16 amino acids long. The CDR3 loop is CASSLTPLGINTEAFF. The CDR3 bases are TGCGCCAGCAGCCTCACCCCCTTGGGGATTAACACTGAAGCTTTCTTT.

CDR3 bases: TGCTGTACACACACGGACAGGGAGAGTTCACCCCTCCACTTT. It translates to CCTHTDRESSPLHF. The gene calls are TRBV20-1 and TRBJ1-6; 8 nucleotides align to TRBD1. Germline V gene data show CDR1 as DFQATT and CDR2 as SNEGSKA (reference sequence). The CDR3 is 14 residues long.

The chain combines TRBV4-1 with TRBJ2-1; tentative D call: TRBD1 (7 bases). The CDR3 totals 11 residues. Trimming left V 11 bases short and J 7 bases short, with 12 bases between. Per germline, CDR1 MGHRA and CDR2 YSYEKL. DNA for the CDR3: TGCGCCCGCCCAGGGGGGAATGAGCAGTTCTTC. Protein: CARPGGNEQFF.

Comment on this clonotype: A read error is likely, as this CDR3 ends without the conserved phenylalanine or tryptophan. CDR3 coding DNA: TGTAGCGTTCATCGGTACCCCTCCTACGAGCAGTACTTA. Its protein product is CSVHRYPSYEQYL. The chain has TRBV29-1 and TRBJ2-7; TRBD2 might be the D (5 bases). From germline, CDR1 is SQVTM and CDR2 ANQGSEA. The CDR3 runs to 13 residues.